What follows describes a single T cell receptor beta chain. What it binds is not known. The data derive from a study of radiation and T cells in renal cell carcinoma. For the study at large: Nephrectomy followed 15 Gy stereotactic body radiation by 4 weeks. Study-wide results and caveats: Top tumor clonotypes rose in blood 2 weeks post-radiation, then contracted.

Some clones are missing from TCRdb's copy, which holds only in-frame ones; the method was immunoSEQ multiplex PCR. The repertoire holds about 50,000 clones, with approximately 80% as singletons. Noted time point: baseline pretreatment blood. Treatment here: 15 Gy SBRT to primary tumor, nephrectomy 4 weeks later. Radiation-treated patients gave blood at baseline, week 2 and week 4. The tumor was a clear cell renal cell carcinoma. CDR1 is MNHEY and CDR2 is SMNVEV in the germline V gene (reference sequence). Trimming removed 5 bases at V and 4 bases at J, with 14 bases between. The CDR3 consists of 14 residues.

The TCR sequence derives from a woman in her sixties or seventies with renal cell carcinoma. Material: blood, obtained from a patient whose treatment included radiotherapy and nephrectomy. The chain carries TRBV27 and TRBJ1-1; D is possibly TRBD1 (5 bases). The CDR3 sequence: CASSGTGRFTEAFF. The CDR3 DNA follows: TGTGCCAGCAGTGGAACAGGCCGATTCACTGAAGCTTTCTTT.